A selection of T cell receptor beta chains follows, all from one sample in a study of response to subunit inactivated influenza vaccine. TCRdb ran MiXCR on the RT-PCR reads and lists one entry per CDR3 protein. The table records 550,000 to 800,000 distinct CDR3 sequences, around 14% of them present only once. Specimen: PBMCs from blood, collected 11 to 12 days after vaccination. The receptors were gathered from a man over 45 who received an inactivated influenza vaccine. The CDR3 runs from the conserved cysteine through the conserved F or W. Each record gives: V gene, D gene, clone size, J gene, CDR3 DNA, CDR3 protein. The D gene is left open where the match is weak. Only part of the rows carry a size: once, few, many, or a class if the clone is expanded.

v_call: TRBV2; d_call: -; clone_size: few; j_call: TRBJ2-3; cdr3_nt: TGTGCCAGCAGTGAAGCGCTTGATCTCGCCCAGTATTTT; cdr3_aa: CASSEALDLAQYF
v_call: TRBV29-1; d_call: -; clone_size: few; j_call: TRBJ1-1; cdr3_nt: TGCAGCGTTGGTAGTGGGTATACTGAAGCTTTCTTT; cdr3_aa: CSVGSGYTEAFF
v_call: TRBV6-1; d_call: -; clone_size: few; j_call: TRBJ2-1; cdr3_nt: TGTGCCACTACGAGGGGTAGCTCCTACAATGAGCAGTTCTTC; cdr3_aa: CATTRGSSYNEQFF
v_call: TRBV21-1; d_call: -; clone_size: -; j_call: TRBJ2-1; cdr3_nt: TGTGCCAGCAGCACTAGCGGGAGGTACTCCTACAATGAGCAGTTCTTC; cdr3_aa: CASSTSGRYSYNEQFF
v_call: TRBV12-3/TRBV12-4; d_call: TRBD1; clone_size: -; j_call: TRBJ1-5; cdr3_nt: TGTGCCAGCAGGCGGACAGGGGATACCAGTCAGCCCCAGCATTTT; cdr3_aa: CASRRTGDTSQPQHF
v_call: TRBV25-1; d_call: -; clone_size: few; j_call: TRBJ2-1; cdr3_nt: TGTGCCAGCAGTGGTAGGGAGTCAGACAATGAGCAGTTCTTC; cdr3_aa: CASSGRESDNEQFF
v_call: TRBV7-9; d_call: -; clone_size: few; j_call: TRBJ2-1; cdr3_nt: TGTGCCAGCAGCTTAAGCCCAATAGGACAGCCCACGGATGAGCAGTTCTTC; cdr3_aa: CASSLSPIGQPTDEQFF
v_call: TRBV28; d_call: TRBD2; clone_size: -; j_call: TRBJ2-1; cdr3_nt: TGTGCCAGCAGTTTAGGACTAACGGGAGGTATCGGGGTGAGCAATGAGCAGTTCTTC; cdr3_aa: CASSLGLTGGIGVSNEQFF
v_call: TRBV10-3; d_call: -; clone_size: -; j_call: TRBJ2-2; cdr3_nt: TGTGCCATCCGAGGGGGGGGCCTGGACACCGGGGAGCTGTTTTTT; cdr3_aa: CAIRGGGLDTGELFF
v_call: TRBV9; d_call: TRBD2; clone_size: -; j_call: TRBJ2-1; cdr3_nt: TGTGCCAGCAGCGTAGATTTGGGGACTAGGAGGTACAATGAGCAGTTCTTC; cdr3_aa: CASSVDLGTRRYNEQFF
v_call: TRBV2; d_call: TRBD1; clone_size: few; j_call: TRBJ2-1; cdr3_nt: TGTGCCAGCAGTCCCAGGGGGCGGTACGTCAATGAGCAGTTCTTC; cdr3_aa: CASSPRGRYVNEQFF
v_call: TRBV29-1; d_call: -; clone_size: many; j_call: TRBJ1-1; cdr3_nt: TGCAGCGTGGGGGGGGGCCTCGAGGCCACTGAAGCTTTCTTT; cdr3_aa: CSVGGGLEATEAFF
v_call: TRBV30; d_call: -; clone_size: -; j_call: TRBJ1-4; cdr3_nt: TGTGCCTGGAGTCCCGTAGGGTTTAATGAAAAACTGTTTTTT; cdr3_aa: CAWSPVGFNEKLFF
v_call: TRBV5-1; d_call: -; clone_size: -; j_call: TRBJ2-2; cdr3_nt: TGCGCCAGCAGCCATTCCGGGGGACGGCGAGGCACCGGGGAGCTGTTTTTT; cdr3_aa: CASSHSGGRRGTGELFF
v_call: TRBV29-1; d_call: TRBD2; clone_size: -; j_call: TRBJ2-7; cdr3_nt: TGCAGCGTTGAGCTAGCGGGACTTTACGAGCAGTACTTC; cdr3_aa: CSVELAGLYEQYF
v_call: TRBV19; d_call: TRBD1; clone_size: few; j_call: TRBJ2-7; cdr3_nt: TGTGCCAGTAGTATAGATCCGACAGGGAATGCCGAGCAGTACTTC; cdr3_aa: CASSIDPTGNAEQYF
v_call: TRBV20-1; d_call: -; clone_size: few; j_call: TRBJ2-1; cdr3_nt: TGCAGTGCTTCGGTGTCAGGGGGGGAGCAGTTCTTC; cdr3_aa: CSASVSGGEQFF
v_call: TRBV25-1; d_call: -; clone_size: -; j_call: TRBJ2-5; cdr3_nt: TGTGCCAGCAGTGATCCTGGGCCACTAGAGACCCAGTACTTC; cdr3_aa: CASSDPGPLETQYF
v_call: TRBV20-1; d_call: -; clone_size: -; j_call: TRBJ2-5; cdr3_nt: TGCAGTGCTAGAGTCGCGGGAGAGACCCAGTACTTC; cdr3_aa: CSARVAGETQYF
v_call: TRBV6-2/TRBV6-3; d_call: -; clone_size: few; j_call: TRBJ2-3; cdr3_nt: TGTGCCAGCAGTTACGCGGGGCCTAGCACAGATACGCAGTATTTT; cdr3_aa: CASSYAGPSTDTQYF
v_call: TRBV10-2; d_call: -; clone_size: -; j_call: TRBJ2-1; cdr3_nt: TGCGCCAGCAATGAGCAGGTTCTCGGAATGCATGGCTCCTACAATGAGCAGTTCTTC; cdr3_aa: CASNEQVLGMHGSYNEQFF
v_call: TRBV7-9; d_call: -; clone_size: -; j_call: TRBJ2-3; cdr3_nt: TGTGCCAGCAGCTCCCAGGGGTCCACAGATACGCAGTATTTT; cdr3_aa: CASSSQGSTDTQYF
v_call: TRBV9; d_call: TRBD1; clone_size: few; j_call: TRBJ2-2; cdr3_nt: TGTGCCAGCAGCGTTCGACAGGGGGGAAACACCGGGGAGCTGTTTTTT; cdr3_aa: CASSVRQGGNTGELFF
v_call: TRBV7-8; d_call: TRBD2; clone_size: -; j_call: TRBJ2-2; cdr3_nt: TGTGCCAGCAGCTTAGCAGCGGGAGGATCTTATGCCGGGGAGCTGTTTTTT; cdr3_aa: CASSLAAGGSYAGELFF
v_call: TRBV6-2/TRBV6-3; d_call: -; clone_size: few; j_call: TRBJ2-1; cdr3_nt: TGTGCCAGCAGAGGGAGTATATCGATTAAACCGTTACAAAATCGGCAGTTCTTC; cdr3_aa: CASRGSISIKPLQNRQFF
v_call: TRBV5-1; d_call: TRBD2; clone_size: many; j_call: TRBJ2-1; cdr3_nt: TGCGCCAGCAGCAGCCTAGCGGGAATGGAGCAGTTCTTC; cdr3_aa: CASSSLAGMEQFF
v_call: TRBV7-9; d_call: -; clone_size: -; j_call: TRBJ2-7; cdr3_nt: TGTGCCAGCAGCTTAGTCTCAGGGGCAGGATACTACGAGCAGTACTTC; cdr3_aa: CASSLVSGAGYYEQYF
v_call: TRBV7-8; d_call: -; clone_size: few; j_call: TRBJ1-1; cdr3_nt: TGTGCCAGCAGCTTAGACCCCACAGGGAGGTTGAACACTGAAGCTTTCTTT; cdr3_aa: CASSLDPTGRLNTEAFF
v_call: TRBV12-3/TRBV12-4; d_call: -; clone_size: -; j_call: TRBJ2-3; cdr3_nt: TGTGCCAGCAGTTTCGGGGATACGCAGGATTTT; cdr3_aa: CASSFGDTQDF
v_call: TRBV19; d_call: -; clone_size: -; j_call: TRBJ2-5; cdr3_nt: TGTGCCAGTAGTGAGAATCAAGAGACCCAGTACTTC; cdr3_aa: CASSENQETQYF
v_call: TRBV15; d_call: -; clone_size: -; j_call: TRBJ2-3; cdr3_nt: TGTGCCACCAGCAGGGGGGAATGGGATACGCAGTATTTT; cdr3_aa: CATSRGEWDTQYF
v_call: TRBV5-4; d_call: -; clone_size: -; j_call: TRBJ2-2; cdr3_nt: TGTGCCAGCAGCAAGGACGGGACCCGGACCGGGGAGCTGTTTTTT; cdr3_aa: CASSKDGTRTGELFF
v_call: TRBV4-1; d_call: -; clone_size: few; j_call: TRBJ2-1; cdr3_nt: TGCGCCAGCAGCGCCCTTTGGAACAAATACAATGAGCAGTTCTTC; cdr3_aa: CASSALWNKYNEQFF
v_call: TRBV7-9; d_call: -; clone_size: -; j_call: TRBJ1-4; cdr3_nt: TGTGCCAGCAGCCCCAGGGTAGCAACTAATGAAAAACTGTTTTTT; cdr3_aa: CASSPRVATNEKLFF
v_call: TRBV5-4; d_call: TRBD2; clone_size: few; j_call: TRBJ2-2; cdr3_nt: TGTGCCAGCAGCTCAGGACTAGCGGGAGGGGAGACCGGGGAGCTGTTTTTT; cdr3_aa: CASSSGLAGGETGELFF
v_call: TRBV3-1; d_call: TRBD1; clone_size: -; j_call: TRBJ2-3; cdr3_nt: TGTGCCAGCAGCCAAGCGGTGACAGGGGGCTTCGTAAATACGCAGTATTTT; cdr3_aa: CASSQAVTGGFVNTQYF